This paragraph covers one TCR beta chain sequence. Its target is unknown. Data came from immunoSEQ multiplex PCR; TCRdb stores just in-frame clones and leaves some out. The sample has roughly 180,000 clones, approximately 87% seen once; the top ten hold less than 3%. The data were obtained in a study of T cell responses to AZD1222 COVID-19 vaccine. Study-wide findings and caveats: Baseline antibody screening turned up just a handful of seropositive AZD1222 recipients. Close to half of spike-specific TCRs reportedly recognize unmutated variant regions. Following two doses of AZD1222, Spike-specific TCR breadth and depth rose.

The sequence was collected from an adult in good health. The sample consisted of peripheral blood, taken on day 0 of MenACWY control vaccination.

This chain's CDR3 is CASSPRGVGGNYEQYF. The CDR3 DNA sequence: TGTGCCAGCAGCCCTCGAGGTGTAGGGGGGAACTACGAGCAGTACTTC. This sequence joins TRBV7-8 and TRBJ2-7; either TRBD1 or TRBD2 may supply D (6 bases each). The CDR3 contains 16 residues. The germline V gene encodes CDR1 SGHVS and CDR2 FQNEAQ. Trimming pared 5 bases from V and 3 bases from J, leaving 20 bases between. The full variable domain, with the rest looked up from reference TRBV7-8 and TRBJ2-7, is GAGVSQSPRYKVAKRGQDVALRCDPISGHVSLFWYQQALGQGPEFLTYFQNEAQLDKSGLPSDRFFAERPEGSVSTLKIQRTQQEDSAVYLCASSPRGVGGNYEQYFGPGTRLTVT.